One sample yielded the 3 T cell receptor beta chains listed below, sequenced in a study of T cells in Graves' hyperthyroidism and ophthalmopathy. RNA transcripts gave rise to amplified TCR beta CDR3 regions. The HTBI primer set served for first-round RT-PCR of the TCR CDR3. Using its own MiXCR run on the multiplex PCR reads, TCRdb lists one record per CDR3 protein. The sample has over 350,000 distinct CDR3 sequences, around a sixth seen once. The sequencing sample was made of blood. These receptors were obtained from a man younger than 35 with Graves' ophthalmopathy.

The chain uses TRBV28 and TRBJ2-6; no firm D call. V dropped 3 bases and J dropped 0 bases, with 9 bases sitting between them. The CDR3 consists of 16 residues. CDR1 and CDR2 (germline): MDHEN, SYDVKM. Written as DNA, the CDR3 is TGTGCCAGCAGTTTTTGGCAGAGCTCTGGGGCCAACGTCCTGACTTTC. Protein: CASSFWQSSGANVLTF.

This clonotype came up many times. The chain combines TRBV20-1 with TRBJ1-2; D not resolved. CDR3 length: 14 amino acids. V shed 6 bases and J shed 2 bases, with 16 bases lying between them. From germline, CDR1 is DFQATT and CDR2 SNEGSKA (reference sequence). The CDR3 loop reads CSAENPRANYGYTF. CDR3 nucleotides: TGCAGTGCGGAGAACCCCCGGGCCAACTATGGCTACACCTTC.

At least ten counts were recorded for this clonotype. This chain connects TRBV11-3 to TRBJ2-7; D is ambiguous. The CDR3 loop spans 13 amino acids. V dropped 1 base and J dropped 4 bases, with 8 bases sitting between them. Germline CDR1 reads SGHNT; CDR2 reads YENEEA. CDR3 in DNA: TGTGCCAGCAGCTTAGGGCCCCCATACGAGCAGTACTTC. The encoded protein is CASSLGPPYEQYF.